The present T cell receptor beta chain was sequenced within a study of blood T cell repertoires in COVID-19. Germline V gives CDR1 KGHSH, CDR2 LQKENI. CDR3 length: 18 amino acids. V shed 2 bases and J 3 bases; nucleotides not matched to a gene: 13. Clones were sequenced by immunoSEQ multiplex PCR, and TCRdb holds only the in-frame ones, with some missing. Found here are 55,000 to 80,000 clones, approximately 92% of them singletons; the top ten hold about 7.4%. This TCR derives from a man aged 50-59 years with active COVID-19. This chain links TRBV18 with TRBJ1-1; 9 bases are shared with TRBD1. The sequenced sample was peripheral blood. CDR3 DNA: TGTGCCAGCTCACCAGCCGGGACAGGGAGAATGGTCGACACTGAAGCTTTCTTT. This sequence encodes CASSPAGTGRMVDTEAFF.